This T cell receptor (beta chain) appears in the sequencing data of a study of control samples from healthy donors and cancer patients (dated by TCRdb to between 2020 and 2021). Note on this clone: What this receptor recognizes is not known. Qualities for individual bases were not recorded, and no much larger clone is one base off.

The library was generated by the immunoSEQ multiplex PCR assay. In TCRdb, the immuneACCESS table is reduced to in-frame sequences with V and J assigned. These tables do not hold every clone; where another copy was compared, an unresolved V gene accounts for under half, and the others remain unexplained. The sample data list tens of thousands of clones, and 88% of these were observed just once. The top ten constitute about 15% of the sample. Relative to germline, V is missing 5 bases and J is missing 5 bases, with 11 bases of the junction outside any gene match. The CDR3, cysteine through phenylalanine, is 17 amino acids long. Here the CDR3 DNA is all that survives: 51 bases in frame from base 1. CDR1 and CDR2 (SGHDT, YYEEEE) derive from the germline V gene.

The receptor was isolated from a woman in her seventies in good health. In this chain, TRBV5-6 is recombined with TRBJ2-1, and 12 bases in between align with TRBD2. Sample: blood. The CDR3 in this case is CASSLLTSGGSDNEQFF. The DNA is as follows: TGTGCCAGCAGTTTATTGACTAGCGGGGGTTCGGACAATGAGCAGTTCTTC. Where the CDR3 stops, the reference TRBV5-6 and TRBJ2-1 genes take over; the full variable domain is DAGVTQSPTHLIKTRGQQVTLRCSPKSGHDTVSWYQQALGQGPQFIFQYYEEEERQRGNFPDRFSGHQFPNYSSELNVNALLLGDSALYLCASSLLTSGGSDNEQFFGPGTRLTVL.